The 23 T cell receptor beta chains below come from one sample, sequenced in a study of T and B cells in COVID-19 patients. Multiplex PCR with BIOMED2 TRB-A/B primer pools amplified TRB rearrangements. TCRdb redid the calling of the multiplex PCR reads with MiXCR, one entry per CDR3 protein. This sample has roughly 15,000 distinct CDR3 sequences; under 35% occur once, and the top ten carry 7% to 8%. Blood genomic DNA input for TRB amplification was about 220-500 ng. Sequenced material: blood. These receptors all come from a human donor who had recovered from COVID-19.

This clonotype counts as medium-sized (0.01 to 0.1%). The chain is built from TRBV19 and TRBJ2-1; TRBD2 agrees at 11 bases. The germline V gene has CDR1 LNHDA and CDR2 SQIVND (reference sequence). CDR3 length equals 13 residues. With V trimmed by 10 bases and J by 7 bases, 6 bases remained unmatched. The CDR3 sequence is CATAGLAENEQFF. The CDR3 DNA sequence: TGTGCCACCGCGGGACTAGCGGAAAATGAGCAGTTCTTC.

V is TRBV30 and J is TRBJ2-1; D possibly corresponds to TRBD2 (6 bases). Germline CDR1 is GTSNPN and CDR2 is SVGIG (reference sequence). This CDR3 is built from 16 residues. V dropped 2 bases and J dropped 9 bases, with 23 bases sitting between them. The CDR3 protein is CAWSPLGVRLEGEQFF. The CDR3 DNA reads as TGTGCCTGGAGTCCTCTGGGGGTCCGGTTGGAGGGTGAGCAGTTCTTC.

This clonotype was detected a few times. This rearrangement joins TRBV6-2 or TRBV6-3 to TRBJ1-4; 10 bases match TRBD1. Looked up from germline, CDR1 is MNHEY and CDR2 is SVGEGT. CDR3 length: 13 residues. Trimming removed 7 bases from V and 8 bases from J; junction bases left unmatched: 4. The CDR3, as DNA: TGTGCCAGCATGACAGGGGGCATCGAAAAACTGTTTTTT. Translation: CASMTGGIEKLFF.

This clonotype showed up just a few times. The V and J genes are TRBV5-6 and TRBJ1-6; D might be TRBD1 (5 bases). Germline V gene data show CDR1 as SGHDT and CDR2 as YYEEEE. The V end lost 6 bases, the J end lost 8 bases, and 21 bases lay between the germline ends. CDR3 length: 16 amino acids. CDR3 sequence reads: CASTPRRGEGDSPLHF. CDR3 bases: TGTGCCAGCACCCCCCGGCGGGGGGAGGGTGATTCACCCCTCCACTTT.

In its sample, this clonotype was seen a few times. The chain uses TRBV11-2 and TRBJ1-5; D uncertain. Germline V lookup: CDR1 SGHAT, CDR2 FQNNGV. There are 15 residues in the CDR3. The germline V and J ends were trimmed by 1 base and 4 bases, with 11 bases remaining between them. The DNA of the CDR3 is TGTGCCAGCAGCTTAGCCGTAGGGTTTAATCAGCCCCAGCATTTT. This translates into CASSLAVGFNQPQHF.

The chain carries TRBV5-1 and TRBJ2-3; no reliable D call. The germline V gene has CDR1 SGHRS and CDR2 YFSETQ. The V end lost 0 bases, the J end lost 2 bases, and 10 bases lay between the germline ends. The CDR3 extends over 15 amino acids. Written as DNA, the CDR3 is TGCGCCAGCAGCTTGGCGGCGGCATCCACAGATACGCAGTATTTT. Translating it yields CASSLAAASTDTQYF.

Concerning this clonotype: At one end the junction does not follow the germline gene, possibly because of a read error. The chain carries TRBV30 and TRBJ2-1; no clear D gene. There are 13 residues in the CDR3. Germline CDR1 is GTSNPN and CDR2 is SVGIG (reference sequence). DNA of the CDR3: TGTGCCTGGGGTGTAGGAAGGAACAATGAGCAGTTCTTC. Translation: CAWGVGRNNEQFF. The entire variable domain, with the rest obtained from reference TRBV30 and TRBJ2-1, is as follows: SQTIHQWPATLVQPVGSPLSLECTVEGTSNPNLYWYRQAAGRGLQLLFYSVGIGQISSEVPQNLSASRPQDRQFILSSKKLLLSDSGFYLCAWGVGRNNEQFFGPGTRLTVL.

This clonotype is labeled medium-sized. The chain employs TRBV29-1 and TRBJ2-2, with D possibly TRBD2 on 6 matching bases. The germline CDR1 and CDR2 sequences are SQVTM and ANQGSEA. The CDR3 contains 16 residues. Deletions cut 5 bases from V and 0 bases from J, with 16 bases between. The CDR3 nucleotides read TGCAGCGTTAAGGACTACGAGGTAACGAACACCGGGGAGCTGTTTTTT. Translation: CSVKDYEVTNTGELFF.

This chain connects TRBV30 to TRBJ2-1, with 7 bases that match TRBD2. Germline V gene sequence: CDR1 GTSNPN, CDR2 SVGIG (reference sequence). The CDR3 spans 16 residues. The junction had 15 bases not matched to a gene; V was cut back by 7 bases and J by 3 bases. The CDR3 bases are TGTGCCTCGGAAGGATTAGCGGGCGACCGCTACAATGAGCAGTTCTTC. This gives the protein CASEGLAGDRYNEQFF.

V is TRBV7-9 and J is TRBJ2-5, with 8 bases aligning to TRBD1. Germline V gene lookup returns CDR1 SEHNR and CDR2 FQNEAQ (reference sequence). The ends lost 4 bases at V and 2 bases at J; junction bases unmatched: 3. The CDR3 covers 14 residues. This CDR3 reads CASSSRTGQETQYF. In DNA form, the CDR3 reads TGTGCCAGCAGCTCCAGGACAGGGCAAGAGACCCAGTACTTC.

This clonotype counts as medium-sized. CDR3: CSACPGIPFREQYF. The DNA of the CDR3 is TGCAGCGCGTGCCCCGGGATCCCATTTCGGGAGCAGTACTTC. This chain connects TRBV29-1 to TRBJ2-7, with D possibly being TRBD2 (5 bases). V lost 7 bases to trimming and J lost 7 bases, with 23 bases between them. The CDR3 spans 14 residues. The germline V gene has CDR1 SQVTM and CDR2 ANQGSEA.

The rearrangement joins TRBV18 to TRBJ1-1; D is perhaps TRBD1 (6 bases). Trimming removed 6 bases from V and 1 base from J, with 12 bases in between. CDR3 length: 14 amino acids. Germline V gives CDR1 KGHSH, CDR2 LQKENI. The CDR3 loop reads CASSPQGSNTEAFF. The CDR3 DNA follows: TGTGCCAGCTCCCCCCAGGGGTCGAACACTGAAGCTTTCTTT. Looking up the rest from reference TRBV18 and TRBJ1-1 gives the full variable domain: NAGVMQNPRHLVRRRGQEARLRCSPMKGHSHVYWYRQLPEEGLKFMVYLQKENIIDESGMPKERFSAEFPKEGPSILRIQQVVRGDSAAYFCASSPQGSNTEAFFGQGTRLTVV.

V usage is TRBV6-6 and J usage is TRBJ2-3; D uncertain. The CDR3 sequence is 15 residues long. Trimming removed 0 bases at V and 2 bases at J, with 9 bases between. Germline CDR1 is MNHNY and CDR2 is SVGAGI (reference sequence). CDR3 protein: CASSYSGYLTDTQYF. CDR3 sequence (DNA): TGTGCCAGCAGTTACTCAGGGTATCTCACAGATACGCAGTATTTT.

This clonotype has only one observation. The chain combines TRBV29-1 with TRBJ2-1; 12 positions match TRBD1. Germline CDR1 reads SQVTM; CDR2 reads ANQGSEA. V lost 7 bases and J lost 10; bases outside the gene matches: 2. This CDR3 is built from 11 residues. The CDR3 is CSGGQGAEQFF. In nucleotides, the CDR3 is TGCAGCGGGGGACAGGGGGCCGAGCAGTTCTTC.

This clonotype was recorded at least ten times. The rearrangement links TRBV18 to TRBJ2-3; 9 bases map to TRBD2. Per the germline V gene, CDR1 is KGHSH and CDR2 is LQKENI. The CDR3 length is 17 residues. V trimming: 3 bases; J trimming: 0 bases; junction bases outside the gene matches: 7. Here the CDR3 reads CASSPLASGASTDTQYF. CDR3 coding DNA: TGTGCCAGCTCACCTCTGGCTAGCGGGGCTAGCACAGATACGCAGTATTTT.

At least ten counts were recorded for this clonotype. The chain links TRBV6-5 to TRBJ1-6, with D maybe TRBD1 (5 bases). V dropped 7 bases and J dropped 5 bases, with 12 bases sitting between them. Looked up from germline, CDR1 is MNHEY and CDR2 is SVGAGI. The CDR3 sequence is 14 residues long. The CDR3 sequence: CASKQGSHNSPLHF. The CDR3 bases are TGTGCCAGCAAGCAGGGTTCCCATAATTCACCCCTCCACTTT.

V and J are TRBV6-5 and TRBJ1-2; D not certain. In germline, CDR1 is MNHEY, CDR2 SVGAGI. Trimming removed 4 bases from V and 7 bases from J, with 16 bases in between. CDR3 length equals 14 residues. The CDR3 DNA is TGTGCCAGCAGTTTTCCCTCGGGCGAAGGTGGCTACACCTTC. This sequence encodes CASSFPSGEGGYTF.

The V and J genes are TRBV11-2 and TRBJ2-5; D gene uncertain. V lost 5 bases, J lost 0 bases, and 13 bases lay in between. The V gene's germline CDR1 is SGHAT and CDR2 FQNNGV. This CDR3 spans 15 amino acids. DNA of the CDR3: TGTGCCAGCAGCATAGGAACCCGCAACCAAGAGACCCAGTACTTC. Amino acid sequence: CASSIGTRNQETQYF.

By share, this clonotype counts as medium-sized. For the CDR3, the DNA is TGTGCCAGCAGCCTGGGGCAGGGGTCCTACGAGCAGTACTTC. Its translation: CASSLGQGSYEQYF. The chain employs TRBV5-5 and TRBJ2-7, with D possibly matching TRBD1 (6 bases). Germline V gene data show CDR1 as SGHKS and CDR2 as YYEKEE (reference sequence). Trimming took off 4 bases at V and 1 base at J, with 12 bases between the two ends. There are 14 residues in the CDR3.

The chain links TRBV20-1 to TRBJ1-1; TRBD1 aligns across 7 bases. CDR1 is DFQATT and CDR2 is SNEGSKA in the germline V gene (reference sequence). The J segment lost 2 bases and the V segment lost 3 bases, leaving 6 bases of the junction unmatched. The CDR3 totals 14 residues. This CDR3 reads CSARTGQINTEAFF. The CDR3, as DNA: TGCAGTGCTAGGACGGGACAGATAAACACTGAAGCTTTCTTT.

The V gene is TRBV4-3, the J gene TRBJ2-2; D remains ambiguous. This CDR3 is 13 amino acids long. Germline values: CDR1 LGHNA, CDR2 YSLEER. Trimming pared 0 bases from V and 8 bases from J, leaving 7 bases between. The CDR3, as DNA: TGCGCCAGCAGCCAAGATCTGTGGGGGGAGCTGTTTTTT. It is translated as CASSQDLWGELFF.

This clonotype was seen many times. The chain uses TRBV5-6 and TRBJ2-3; no reliable D call. Per the germline V gene, CDR1 is SGHDT and CDR2 is YYEEEE. CDR3 length: 12 residues. Trimming shortened V by 5 bases and J by 4 bases, and 8 bases separated the two germline ends. The CDR3 nucleotides read TGTGCCAGCAGGTCGCTAGCAGATACGCAGTATTTT. The encoded protein is CASRSLADTQYF.

Ten or more counts support this clonotype. The chain combines TRBV27 with TRBJ2-3; D remains ambiguous. The CDR3 covers 15 residues. Germline V gene lookup returns CDR1 MNHEY and CDR2 SMNVEV (reference sequence). V shed 2 bases and J shed 4 bases, with 13 bases lying between them. The CDR3 loop is CASSLISRFPDTQYF. The CDR3 coding sequence is TGTGCCAGCAGTTTAATCTCGCGGTTCCCAGATACGCAGTATTTT.